The 8 T cell receptor beta chains below were found in one sample sequenced in a study of shared clonotypes between healthy human individuals. This table comes from immunoSEQ multiplex PCR, and its TCRdb copy is limited to in-frame clones, with some not included. The sample has 1,400,000 or so clones, about 98.5% seen once. Source material: naive CD4+ T cells sorted from blood. Noted subset: CD45RA+ positively selected. The source is a man aged 25 to 40 in good health.

Points on this clone: The identical CDR3 is also encoded by other nucleotide sequences in the sample. The chain is built from TRBV2 and TRBJ2-1, with 10 bases fitting TRBD1. In germline, CDR1 is SNHLY, CDR2 FYNNEI. Trimming removed 4 bases from V and 2 bases from J; junction bases left unmatched: 2. The CDR3 is made up of 15 amino acids. CDR3 nucleotide sequence: TGTGCCAGCAGTGCCGGGACAGGGGCCTACAATGAGCAGTTCTTC. Translated, it gives CASSAGTGAYNEQFF.

The CDR3 region has the DNA TGTGCCAGTAATATCGGGCTAGCGGGAGCTGCAGATACGCAGTATTTT. Translated, it gives CASNIGLAGAADTQYF. The chain has TRBV19 and TRBJ2-3; 10 positions agree with TRBD2. J lost 4 bases, V lost 7 bases, and 11 bases had no gene match. Germline V CDR1 and CDR2: LNHDA, SQIVND (reference sequence). This CDR3 comprises 16 residues.

The chain couples TRBV7-9 to TRBJ2-1; 8 bases fit TRBD1. J gave up 2 bases and V 4 bases, and 7 bases lay outside the gene matches. Germline V CDR1 and CDR2: SEHNR, FQNEAQ (reference sequence). The CDR3 loop spans 16 amino acids. CDR3 residues: CASSYDRGLAYNEQFF. In nucleotides, the CDR3 is TGTGCCAGCAGCTACGACAGGGGTTTAGCCTACAATGAGCAGTTCTTC.

The chain employs TRBV5-1 and TRBJ2-5; 9 nucleotides match TRBD1. The germline gives CDR1 SGHRS, CDR2 YFSETQ. This CDR3 spans 16 amino acids. The V gene end was trimmed by 0 bases and the J gene end by 3 bases; junction bases not matched to a gene: 6. The CDR3 region is CASSLALGQGKETQYF. The DNA for the CDR3 is TGCGCCAGCAGCTTGGCGTTGGGACAGGGTAAAGAGACCCAGTACTTC.

Only one count was recorded for this clone. The chain recombines TRBV2 with TRBJ2-3; D is unresolved. CDR1 SNHLY and CDR2 FYNNEI come from the germline V gene. Deletions cut 7 bases from V and 6 bases from J, with 14 bases between. The CDR3 length is 13 residues. The CDR3 protein is CASIRTPRDTQYF. CDR3 sequence (DNA): TGTGCCAGCATCCGGACGCCGCGGGATACGCAGTATTTT.

The rearrangement joins TRBV5-1 to TRBJ1-5; D gene uncertain. The V end was cut by 0 bases, the J end by 3 bases, with 4 bases between. CDR1 is SGHRS, CDR2 YFSETQ, per germline. The CDR3 has 13 residues. In DNA, the CDR3 is TGCGCCAGCAGCTTGGACATCAATCAGCCCCAGCATTTT. Translating gives CASSLDINQPQHF.

Concerning this clone: Other DNA sequences in the sample encode the same CDR3. The V call is TRBV11-2, the J call TRBJ2-3; D is undetermined. V was cut by 1 base and J by 0 bases, with 5 bases left in between. Per germline, CDR1 SGHAT and CDR2 FQNNGV. The CDR3 totals 14 residues. CDR3 residues: CASSLVVSTDTQYF. The CDR3 nucleotides are TGTGCCAGCAGCTTAGTAGTTAGCACAGATACGCAGTATTTT.

This sequence joins TRBV5-1 and TRBJ2-3; 7 bases match TRBD2. J lost 0 bases, V lost 7 bases, and 5 bases had no gene match. The CDR3 extends over 14 amino acids. Germline V CDR1 and CDR2: SGHRS, YFSETQ. CDR3 residues: CASSGGSSTDTQYF. The CDR3 DNA reads TGCGCCAGCTCGGGGGGAAGTAGCACAGATACGCAGTATTTT. Full variable domain (rest looked up from reference TRBV5-1 and TRBJ2-3): KAGVTQTPRYLIKTRGQQVTLSCSPISGHRSVSWYQQTPGQGLQFLFEYFSETQRNKGNFPGRFSGRQFSNSRSEMNVSTLELGDSALYLCASSGGSSTDTQYFGPGTRLTVL.